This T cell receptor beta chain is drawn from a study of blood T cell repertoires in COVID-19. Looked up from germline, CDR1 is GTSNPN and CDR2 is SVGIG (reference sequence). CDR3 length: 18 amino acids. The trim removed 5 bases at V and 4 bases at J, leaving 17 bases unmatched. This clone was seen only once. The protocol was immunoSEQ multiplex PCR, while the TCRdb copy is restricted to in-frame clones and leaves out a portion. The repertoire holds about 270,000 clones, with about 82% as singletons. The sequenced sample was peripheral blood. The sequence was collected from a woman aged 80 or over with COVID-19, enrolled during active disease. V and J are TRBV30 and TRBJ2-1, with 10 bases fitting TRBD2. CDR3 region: CAWSRIWGAGGLYNEQFF. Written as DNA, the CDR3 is TGTGCCTGGTCCCGCATTTGGGGAGCGGGGGGGCTTTACAATGAGCAGTTCTTC.